The clone carrying this TCR beta chain has at least ten counts. Its antigen is unidentified. The data are from a study of neurological immune-mediated disorders. Overall study results and limits: No sharing of CDR3 amino acid sequences was observed among expanded clones across subjects, suggesting private repertoires in all groups.

The length of the CDR3 is 15 residues. Germline loops: CDR1 SGHTA, CDR2 FQGNSA. The V end was cut by 3 bases, the J end by 1 base, with 12 bases between. TCRdb called the 5' RACE reads again in MiXCR, with one record for every CDR3 protein. This sample carries roughly 90,000 distinct CDR3 sequences, around 3.5% of them seen once, and the ten largest clones take less than 3.5%. The chain joins TRBV7-2 to TRBJ1-1, with D perhaps matching TRBD1 (6 bases). The sequencing input was PBMCs. The sequence derives from a woman aged 45-60 years with multiple sclerosis. The CDR3 region is CASSFTGNRNTEAFF. CDR3 DNA: TGTGCCAGCAGCTTTACAGGGAACCGGAACACTGAAGCTTTCTTT.